The 5 T cell receptor beta chains given below trace back to one sample, sequenced in a study of blood T cell repertoires in COVID-19. TCRdb's copy holds only in-frame clones and misses some; the assay was immunoSEQ multiplex PCR. Of approximately 200,000 clones listed, roughly 90% are singletons. Material for sequencing was peripheral blood. Source of these receptors: a woman aged 60-75 years with acute or convalescent COVID-19.

The rearrangement links TRBV6-5 to TRBJ1-5; 9 bases are shared with TRBD1. The CDR3 extends over 13 amino acids. Germline CDR1 and CDR2: MNHEY and SVGAGI. Trimming removed 4 bases from V and 6 bases from J; junction bases left unmatched: 1. The CDR3 loop is CASSSDRGQPQHF. In DNA, the CDR3 is TGTGCCAGCAGTTCGGACAGGGGTCAGCCCCAGCATTTT.

The chain has TRBV6-1 and TRBJ1-4; TRBD1 agrees at 10 bases. The CDR3 is 16 residues long. The germline gives CDR1 MNHNS, CDR2 SASEGT. The V segment lost 3 bases and the J segment 4 bases; nucleotides outside the gene matches: 5. The CDR3 nucleotides read TGTGCCAGCAGTGATAGACAGGGGGCCGGTAATGAAAAACTGTTTTTT. Its translation is CASSDRQGAGNEKLFF.

V gene TRBV19 combines with J gene TRBJ2-1; TRBD1 might be the D (8 bases). Germline V gene data show CDR1 as LNHDA and CDR2 as SQIVND (reference sequence). Trimming took 7 bases from V and 14 from J, leaving 24 bases between them. CDR3 length: 14 amino acids. The CDR3 sequence: CASTPRGQAGAKFF. The DNA of the CDR3 is TGTGCCAGTACCCCCCGGGGACAGGCGGGAGCAAAGTTCTTC.

Concerning this clone: At one end, the junction sequence differs from germline, possibly due to a read error. The chain recombines TRBV7-7 with TRBJ1-1; a weak D match, TRBD1 (5 bases). Germline CDR1 SSHAT, CDR2 FNYEAQ (reference sequence). This CDR3 is 13 amino acids long. Here the CDR3 DNA reads TGTGCTAGCAGCTTACAGGAGAACACTGAAGCTTTCTTT. Encoded protein: CASSLQENTEAFF.

The chain couples TRBV5-1 to TRBJ1-1, with no clear D. Trimming removed 1 base from V and 5 bases from J, with 6 bases in between. Germline V gene sequence: CDR1 SGHRS, CDR2 YFSETQ. The CDR3 totals 12 residues. The CDR3 sequence is CASSLRETEAFF. The DNA for the CDR3 is TGCGCCAGCAGCTTGCGGGAGACTGAAGCTTTCTTT.